The 28 T cell receptor beta chains below all came from one sample that was sequenced in a study of T-cell reconstitution after alpha-beta-depleted transplantation in children. The authors prepared the TCRbeta library with unique molecular identifiers. TCRdb processed the PCR reads anew with MiXCR; each CDR3 protein has one entry. Here the sample spans approximately 110,000 distinct CDR3 sequences, 20% to 25% being singletons. This sample comprised PBMCs, mostly from graft donor cells, obtained 180 days after TCRalphabeta/CD19-depleted stem cell transplant. The receptors were gathered from a male patient between 2 and 10 years old who had a stem cell transplant for chronic granulomatous disease, so the T cells may come from the graft donor.

V is TRBV5-1 and J is TRBJ2-7; D is unresolved. The germline CDR1 and CDR2 sequences are SGHRS and YFSETQ. CDR3 length: 14 residues. Deletions cut 3 bases from V and 3 bases from J, with 13 bases between. The CDR3 DNA reads TGCGCCAGCAGCTCGACCCACGTCCTCTACGAGCAGTACTTC. Translating it yields CASSSTHVLYEQYF.

This clonotype was detected ten times or more. V usage is TRBV20-1 and J usage is TRBJ2-6; D unclear. V was clipped by 6 bases and J by 0 bases, with 6 bases between them. The CDR3 spans 13 residues. The germline CDR1 and CDR2 sequences are DFQATT and SNEGSKA (reference sequence). CDR3 nucleotide sequence: TGCAGTGCCCCCTACTCTGGGGCCAACGTCCTGACTTTC. As protein: CSAPYSGANVLTF.

In its sample, this clonotype was seen many times. Here the CDR3 reads CASSSRTGDYGYTF. Here the CDR3 DNA reads TGTGCCAGTAGTTCCCGGACAGGGGACTATGGCTACACCTTC. This rearrangement joins TRBV19 to TRBJ1-2; 9 nucleotides line up with TRBD1. This CDR3 is built from 14 residues. Trimming removed 5 bases from V and 3 bases from J; junction bases left unmatched: 4. Germline CDR1 and CDR2: LNHDA and SQIVND (reference sequence).

J is TRBJ2-2 and V is TRBV9, with D maybe TRBD2 (5 bases). This CDR3 is built from 14 residues. In germline, CDR1 is SGDLS, CDR2 YYNGEE. Trimming shortened V by 3 bases and J by 5 bases, and 11 bases separated the two germline ends. CDR3 in amino acids: CASSAAERTGELFF. The DNA of the CDR3 is TGTGCCAGCAGCGCGGCCGAGCGGACCGGGGAGCTGTTTTTT.

This clonotype was recorded many times. This chain links TRBV5-1 with TRBJ2-7; tentatively, D is TRBD1 or TRBD2 (5 bases each). V was trimmed by 5 bases and J by 0 bases, leaving 12 bases between them. This CDR3 is built from 14 residues. The V gene's germline CDR1 is SGHRS and CDR2 YFSETQ. CDR3 sequence: CASRWDASSYEQYF. CDR3 DNA sequence: TGCGCCAGCAGATGGGACGCCAGCTCCTACGAGCAGTACTTC.

This clonotype was counted ten times or more. The CDR3 reads CSVEKPDYGYTF. The CDR3 DNA reads as TGCAGCGTTGAAAAGCCAGACTATGGCTACACCTTC. The chain couples TRBV29-1 to TRBJ1-2; D is unresolved. V was trimmed by 2 bases and J by 3 bases, leaving 7 bases between them. Germline CDR1 and CDR2: SQVTM and ANQGSEA. The CDR3 is made up of 12 amino acids.

The V gene is TRBV7-8, the J gene TRBJ1-1, with D perhaps matching TRBD1 (5 bases). This CDR3 has 15 amino acids. Germline CDR1 is SGHVS and CDR2 is FQNEAQ. The ends were cut back, 2 bases at V and 7 bases at J, with 17 bases in the middle. The CDR3 loop reads CASSLLREGWDEAFF. The CDR3 region has the DNA TGTGCCAGCAGCTTACTCAGGGAGGGATGGGATGAAGCTTTCTTT. The whole variable domain, filled in from reference TRBV7-8 and TRBJ1-1, reads GAGVSQSPRYKVAKRGQDVALRCDPISGHVSLFWYQQALGQGPEFLTYFQNEAQLDKSGLPSDRFFAERPEGSVSTLKIQRTQQEDSAVYLCASSLLREGWDEAFFGQGTRLTVV.

In its sample, this clonotype was seen many times. DNA for the CDR3: TGTGCCAGCAGTTTATATGAGGGGGCGAAGAGTGAAAAACTGTTTTTT. It encodes CASSLYEGAKSEKLFF. The chain has TRBV28 and TRBJ1-4; 7 positions agree with TRBD1. V trimming: 1 base; J trimming: 7 bases; junction bases outside the gene matches: 9. This CDR3 has 16 amino acids. The germline gives CDR1 MDHEN, CDR2 SYDVKM. The variable domain in full, with the rest retrieved from reference TRBV28 and TRBJ1-4, is DVKVTQSSRYLVKRTGEKVFLECVQDMDHENMFWYRQDPGLGLRLIYFSYDVKMKEKGDIPEGYSVSREKKERFSLILESASTNQTSMYLCASSLYEGAKSEKLFFGSGTQLSVL.

The chain couples TRBV7-9 to TRBJ2-3; 9 nucleotides match TRBD2. The germline V gene has CDR1 SEHNR and CDR2 FQNEAQ (reference sequence). The CDR3 is 16 amino acids. J gave up 0 bases and V 0 bases, and 1 base lay outside the gene matches. In nucleotides, the CDR3 is TGTGCCAGCAGCTTAGCCACTAGCGGGAGCACAGATACGCAGTATTTT. Translating gives CASSLATSGSTDTQYF. Based on the CDR3 plus reference TRBV7-9 and TRBJ2-3, the full variable domain is DTGVSQNPRHKITKRGQNVTFRCDPISEHNRLYWYRQTLGQGPEFLTYFQNEAQLEKSRLLSDRFSAERPKGSFSTLEIQRTEQGDSAMYLCASSLATSGSTDTQYFGPGTRLTVL.

This clonotype was detected a few times. The V gene is TRBV12-3 or TRBV12-4, the J gene TRBJ1-2; 7 positions agree with TRBD1. Germline trimming cut 6 bases from V and 4 bases from J; bases unmatched to any gene: 5. This CDR3 contains 13 residues. The CDR3 DNA reads TGTGCCAGCAGATCCACAGGGGCCTATGGCTACACCTTC. It specifies CASRSTGAYGYTF.

This sequence joins TRBV28 and TRBJ1-1; 7 bases align to TRBD1. The CDR3 covers 15 residues. The V and J ends lost 4 bases and 5 bases, in that order; junction bases with no gene match: 10. Germline V gene lookup returns CDR1 MDHEN and CDR2 SYDVKM. The CDR3 DNA sequence: TGTGCCAGCAGTTCGCCTACAGGGGCAGGTACTGAAGCTTTCTTT. Protein sequence: CASSSPTGAGTEAFF.

The gene calls are TRBV28 and TRBJ1-3, with D unresolved. CDR3 length equals 14 residues. Trimming took off 5 bases at V and 0 bases at J, with 8 bases between the two ends. In germline, CDR1 is MDHEN, CDR2 SYDVKM. The CDR3 region has the DNA TGTGCCAGCAGTCGCGGGCCCTCTGGAAACACCATATATTTT. It encodes CASSRGPSGNTIYF.

This clonotype was counted at least ten times. The chain is built from TRBV20-1 and TRBJ2-1; 10 nucleotides match TRBD1. The CDR3 runs 13 residues. Per germline, CDR1 DFQATT and CDR2 SNEGSKA (reference sequence). With 6 bases clipped from V and 12 bases from J, the junction kept 11 bases outside the gene matches. The CDR3 loop reads CSAPGQGGVGQFF. As DNA, the CDR3 is TGCAGTGCACCTGGACAGGGGGGGGTAGGGCAGTTCTTC.

J is TRBJ2-1 and V is TRBV6-1, with D perhaps being TRBD1 or TRBD2 (5 bases each). V lost 6 bases and J lost 6, with 18 bases in between. The CDR3 contains 15 residues. CDR1 MNHNS and CDR2 SASEGT come from the germline V gene. This CDR3 is CASSSYRDLTNEQFF. The CDR3 DNA reads TGTGCCAGCAGCTCTTACCGGGACCTTACCAATGAGCAGTTCTTC.

About this clonotype: One end of the junction varies from germline; a read error may be responsible. The V and J genes are TRBV12-3 or TRBV12-4 and TRBJ2-7; D is perhaps TRBD2 (6 bases). This CDR3 contains 16 residues. As DNA, the CDR3 is TGTGCCAGCAGTTTAATCATGGCGGGACCACCCTACAAGCAGTACTTC. It is translated as CASSLIMAGPPYKQYF.

In this sample, this clonotype turned up a few times. This chain joins TRBV7-2 and TRBJ2-7; 9 nucleotides match TRBD1. The CDR3 extends over 14 amino acids. The germline CDR1 and CDR2 sequences are SGHTA and FQGNSA. Trimming at V came to 8 bases and at J to 6 bases, leaving 11 bases not matched to a gene. CDR3: CASGGQGLLVEQYF. In nucleotides, the CDR3 is TGTGCCAGCGGGGGACAGGGCCTACTGGTCGAGCAGTACTTC.

The chain uses TRBV23-1 and TRBJ2-5, with TRBD1 matching 7 bases. TRBV23-1 is annotated as an ORF whose role is uncertain. V was pared by 4 bases and J by 6 bases, with 8 bases of the junction left unmatched. The CDR3 runs 14 residues. The CDR3 sequence is CASSRHRGAKTQYF. The CDR3 DNA reads TGCGCCAGCAGTCGCCACAGGGGTGCGAAGACCCAGTACTTC.

At least ten counts were recorded for this clonotype. Here the CDR3 reads CASSSAWAVNNEQFF. CDR3 nucleotides: TGTGCCAGCAGCTCCGCGTGGGCTGTCAACAATGAGCAGTTCTTC. V is TRBV7-3 and J is TRBJ2-1; D unclear. The germline V gene encodes CDR1 SGHTA and CDR2 FQGTGA. V was pared by 4 bases and J by 5 bases, with 15 bases between. The CDR3 totals 15 residues.

This clonotype counts as medium-sized. The CDR3 coding sequence is TGCAGTGCCCCGGGACAGGGCTCTGGAAACACCATATATTTT. This codes for CSAPGQGSGNTIYF. The chain carries TRBV20-1 and TRBJ1-3, with 9 bases fitting TRBD1. Trimming took 6 bases from V and 0 from J; bases not matched to a gene: 3. Germline CDR1 DFQATT, CDR2 SNEGSKA (reference sequence). The CDR3 is made up of 14 amino acids.

The chain joins TRBV6-1 to TRBJ2-7; TRBD2 agrees at 10 bases. The germline V gene encodes CDR1 MNHNS and CDR2 SASEGT. This CDR3 region has 14 residues. Unmatched junction bases numbered 4, after V lost 6 bases and J lost 2 bases. The chain's CDR3 is CASRKAGGTYEQYF. The CDR3 coding sequence is TGTGCCAGCAGAAAAGCGGGAGGGACCTACGAGCAGTACTTC.

The chain uses TRBV5-1 and TRBJ2-1; 10 positions match TRBD2. There are 18 residues in the CDR3. The germline V gene has CDR1 SGHRS and CDR2 YFSETQ. The V segment lost 1 base and the J segment 4 bases; nucleotides outside the gene matches: 11. CDR3: CASSLYGAGGPIYNEQFF. Written as DNA, the CDR3 is TGCGCCAGCAGCTTGTATGGAGCGGGAGGGCCCATTTACAATGAGCAGTTCTTC.

The rearrangement links TRBV4-3 to TRBJ2-7, with 8 bases matching TRBD2. V dropped 4 bases and J dropped 4; count of bases not matched to a gene: 6. Germline assignment: CDR1 LGHNA and CDR2 YSLEER. There are 14 residues in the CDR3. The CDR3 region is CASSRAGGAYEQYF. CDR3 nucleotide sequence: TGCGCCAGCAGCCGCGCGGGGGGAGCTTACGAGCAGTACTTC.

This clonotype was counted between two and nine times. This sequence joins TRBV7-2 and TRBJ2-7; D gene uncertain. CDR1 and CDR2 from the germline V gene are SGHTA and FQGNSA. V was trimmed by 2 bases and J by 3 bases, leaving 14 bases between them. The CDR3 runs to 15 residues. The CDR3 loop is CASSLSPPSRYEQYF. The CDR3 region has the DNA TGTGCCAGCAGCTTAAGCCCCCCGAGTCGCTACGAGCAGTACTTC.

This clonotype was detected only a few times. The rearrangement uses TRBV12-3 or TRBV12-4 and TRBJ2-1; 7 bases agree with TRBD1. V shed 6 bases, J shed 4 bases, and the junction held 3 bases outside the gene matches. This CDR3 comprises 13 residues. CDR3 bases: TGTGCCAGCAGACAGGGGAGTTACAATGAGCAGTTCTTC. This translates into CASRQGSYNEQFF.

This clonotype was seen at least ten times. The chain combines TRBV25-1 with TRBJ2-1; D uncertain. V lost 4 bases, J lost 9 bases, and 10 bases lay in between. The CDR3 sequence is 12 residues long. The germline V gene encodes CDR1 MGHDK and CDR2 SYGVNS. The CDR3 nucleotides are TGTGCCAGCAGTGCACCTAGAGGTGAGCAGTTCTTC. Translated: CASSAPRGEQFF.

V and J are TRBV5-4 and TRBJ2-3; unclear D gene. With 1 base removed from V and 2 bases from J, the gap between germline ends came to 11 bases. The CDR3 contains 15 residues. Germline V gives CDR1 SGHNT, CDR2 YYREEE (reference sequence). This chain's CDR3 is CASSLMLGLTDTQYF. The CDR3 DNA follows: TGTGCCAGCAGCTTGATGTTAGGCCTCACAGATACGCAGTATTTT.

This clonotype turned up a few times. V gene TRBV9 combines with J gene TRBJ2-1; 7 nucleotides line up with TRBD2. This CDR3 has 16 residues. V shed 4 bases and J 0 bases; nucleotides not matched to a gene: 7. Per germline, CDR1 SGDLS and CDR2 YYNGEE. CDR3: CASSMGLLSSYNEQFF. DNA of the CDR3: TGTGCCAGCAGCATGGGACTACTTAGCTCCTACAATGAGCAGTTCTTC. Based on the CDR3 plus reference TRBV9 and TRBJ2-1, the full variable domain is DSGVTQTPKHLITATGQRVTLRCSPRSGDLSVYWYQQSLDQGLQFLIQYYNGEERAKGNILERFSAQQFPDLHSELNLSSLELGDSALYFCASSMGLLSSYNEQFFGPGTRLTVL.

This clonotype was recorded once. The chain joins TRBV4-1 to TRBJ2-1, with D perhaps TRBD1 or TRBD2 (6 bases each). V lost 1 base and J 0 bases, leaving 16 bases between the germline ends. CDR1 MGHRA and CDR2 YSYEKL come from the germline V gene. This CDR3 spans 18 amino acids. The CDR3 reads CASSQAWAEGGSYNEQFF. As DNA, the CDR3 is TGCGCCAGCAGCCAAGCTTGGGCGGAGGGGGGCTCCTACAATGAGCAGTTCTTC.